What follows are 25 T cell receptor beta chains derived from one specimen sequenced in a study of T cell repertoires in cytomegalovirus infection. TCRdb processed the reads anew with MiXCR; each CDR3 protein has one entry. The repertoire includes fewer than 400,000 distinct CDR3 sequences, 15% to 20% of them detected once, and 7.5% to 9% sits in the top ten. Sequenced sample: PBMCs. The receptors originated from a human donor in good health (CMV status not recorded). Some clones in this sample may be carry-over from other donors' samples.

As for this clonotype: Just one base apart from a much larger clone, this may be a read error. The V gene is TRBV12-3 or TRBV12-4, the J gene TRBJ2-1; 8 positions match TRBD2. The CDR3 extends over 15 amino acids. The CDR3 nucleotides read TGTGCCAGCAGACAAACTAGCGGCTCCTACAATAAGCAGTTCTTC. Amino acid sequence: CASRQTSGSYNKQFF.

The V call is TRBV12-3 or TRBV12-4, the J call TRBJ1-2, with D maybe TRBD1 (6 bases). The CDR3 runs to 15 residues. V was cut by 3 bases and J by 6 bases, with 17 bases left in between. The CDR3 DNA sequence: TGTGCCAGCAGTTTCTCATGGGGGCTCTCGGATGGCTACACCTTC. This gives the protein CASSFSWGLSDGYTF.

The J gene is TRBJ2-2, the V gene TRBV5-1; no firm D call. V shed 4 bases and J shed 1 base, with 8 bases lying between them. The CDR3 runs to 14 residues. From germline, CDR1 is SGHRS and CDR2 YFSETQ. The CDR3 coding sequence is TGCGCCAGCAGCCGCTACAGGAACACCGGGGAGCTGTTTTTT. Amino acid sequence: CASSRYRNTGELFF.

The chain combines TRBV7-8 with TRBJ2-1; 8 positions agree with TRBD1. J was trimmed by 5 bases and V by 5 bases; bases with no gene match: 14. CDR1 and CDR2 from the germline V gene are SGHVS and FQNEAQ. CDR3 length equals 17 residues. The CDR3 sequence is CASSQALRTGSDNEQFF. For the CDR3, the DNA is TGTGCCAGCAGCCAGGCTTTGCGGACAGGGTCCGACAATGAGCAGTTCTTC.

This clonotype was observed a handful of times. The rearrangement uses TRBV5-6 and TRBJ2-1; D gene uncertain. The CDR3 is 12 amino acids. V was trimmed by 1 base and J by 9 bases, leaving 8 bases between them. CDR1 is SGHDT and CDR2 is YYEEEE in the germline V gene. The CDR3 region has the DNA TGTGCCAGCAGCTTGTCATGGGGTGAGCAGTTCTTC. Protein product: CASSLSWGEQFF.

At least ten counts were recorded for this clonotype. The chain joins TRBV7-8 to TRBJ1-1; possible D gene TRBD1, 6 bases. The CDR3 consists of 15 residues. Germline V gene lookup returns CDR1 SGHVS and CDR2 FQNEAQ. The V end lost 0 bases, the J end lost 4 bases, and 12 bases lay between the germline ends. In DNA, the CDR3 is TGTGCCAGCAGCTTAGCGCGGGACACGGGCACTGAAGCTTTCTTT. Its translation: CASSLARDTGTEAFF.

As for this clonotype: A read error may be the cause here, since a much bigger clone is one base away. The J gene is TRBJ1-1, the V gene TRBV12-3 or TRBV12-4; 11 nucleotides match TRBD1. CDR3 length: 16 amino acids. Unmatched junction bases numbered 7, after V lost 6 bases and J lost 1 base. The CDR3 loop is CASSRTGGGRNTEAFF. In nucleotides, the CDR3 is TGTGCCAGCAGCCGGACAGGGGGCGGGAGGAACACTGAAGCTTTCTTT.

This clonotype was detected many times. The chain carries TRBV7-2 and TRBJ2-1, with 8 bases identical to TRBD2. The germline CDR1 and CDR2 sequences are SGHTA and FQGNSA. The junction had 9 bases not matched to a gene; V was cut back by 7 bases and J by 4 bases. This CDR3 is 15 amino acids long. CDR3 amino acids: CASIASLAGYNEQFF. In nucleotides, the CDR3 is TGTGCCAGCATTGCAAGTTTAGCGGGATACAATGAGCAGTTCTTC.

In its sample, this clonotype was seen a few times. J is TRBJ1-5 and V is TRBV10-3; D remains unclear. The CDR3 runs 13 residues. Trimming shortened V by 4 bases and J by 2 bases, and 6 bases separated the two germline ends. Per the germline V gene, CDR1 is ENHRY and CDR2 is SYGVKD. CDR3 sequence reads: CAISGNGNQPQHF. CDR3 in DNA: TGTGCCATCAGTGGTAATGGCAATCAGCCCCAGCATTTT.

This clonotype was found many times. The genes are TRBV7-6 and TRBJ2-2; D remains ambiguous. Germline V gene lookup returns CDR1 SGHVS and CDR2 FNYEAQ. Trimming pared 4 bases from V and 3 bases from J, leaving 12 bases between. The CDR3 has 15 amino acids. In nucleotides, the CDR3 is TGTGCCAGCAGCTGGACCATGGGATACACCGGGGAGCTGTTTTTT. Residues: CASSWTMGYTGELFF.

Ten or more counts support this clonotype. The chain combines TRBV7-9 with TRBJ1-5, with 8 bases fitting TRBD1. Germline CDR1 and CDR2: SEHNR and FQNEAQ (reference sequence). The length of the CDR3 is 16 residues. V lost 3 bases, J lost 1 base, and 5 bases stayed unmatched. Here the CDR3 DNA reads TGTGCCAGCAGCTTGGGGACAGGCCTCAGCAATCAGCCCCAGCATTTT. It specifies CASSLGTGLSNQPQHF.

The sample holds many counts of this clonotype. The CDR3 is CASSRGREVPGELFF. The CDR3 DNA reads TGTGCCAGCAGCCGCGGGAGGGAGGTCCCCGGGGAGCTGTTTTTT. This rearrangement joins TRBV7-2 to TRBJ2-2; 9 nucleotides line up with TRBD2. CDR3 length equals 15 residues. After removal of 5 bases from V and 6 bases from J, the junction contained 7 bases not matched to a gene. CDR1 and CDR2 from the germline V gene are SGHTA and FQGNSA. Combining the CDR3 with reference TRBV7-2 and TRBJ2-2 gives the whole variable domain GAGVSQSPSNKVTEKGKDVELRCDPISGHTALYWYRQSLGQGLEFLIYFQGNSAPDKSGLPSDRFSAERTGGSVSTLTIQRTQQEDSAVYLCASSRGREVPGELFFGEGSRLTVL.

This clonotype has a handful of counts. V is TRBV11-2 and J is TRBJ2-6; TRBD1 is a possible D gene (5 bases). Germline-derived CDR1 and CDR2 are SGHAT and FQNNGV. Between the trimmed V and J ends, which lost 5 bases and 4 bases, there was a span of 15 bases. This CDR3 has 16 residues. The CDR3 sequence is CASSQGGSAGANVLTF. Here the CDR3 DNA reads TGTGCCAGCAGCCAGGGTGGGTCAGCCGGGGCCAACGTCCTGACTTTC.

This clonotype was recorded a few times. This sequence joins TRBV5-1 and TRBJ2-7; D is ambiguous. The CDR3 is made up of 16 amino acids. The V end was cut by 0 bases, the J end by 3 bases, with 16 bases between. The germline V gene encodes CDR1 SGHRS and CDR2 YFSETQ. The CDR3 spells CASSLGVALPFYEQYF. The CDR3 bases are TGCGCCAGCAGCTTGGGGGTGGCATTGCCTTTCTACGAGCAGTACTTC.

The chain is built from TRBV11-2 and TRBJ2-1; D gene ambiguous. Germline CDR1 and CDR2: SGHAT and FQNNGV. CDR3 length: 16 residues. V gave up 6 bases and J gave up 3 bases, with 18 bases separating them. CDR3 sequence reads: CASRQNTRLVYNEQFF. The CDR3 DNA sequence: TGTGCCAGCAGACAAAATACGCGACTGGTCTACAATGAGCAGTTCTTC.

This clonotype was counted many times. The chain carries TRBV7-9 and TRBJ2-5; the match to TRBD1 covers 8 bases. CDR1 and CDR2 (germline): SEHNR, FQNEAQ (reference sequence). The CDR3 is 14 amino acids. V gave up 5 bases and J gave up 4 bases; unmatched junction bases: 6. DNA of the CDR3: TGTGCCAGCAGCCATCCCGACAGGGGAGAGACCCAGTACTTC. It yields the protein CASSHPDRGETQYF.

This clonotype was counted only a few times. The V gene is TRBV19, the J gene TRBJ1-1; D might be TRBD1 (5 bases). The ends were cut back, 11 bases at V and 6 bases at J, with 19 bases in the middle. Per the germline V gene, CDR1 is LNHDA and CDR2 is SQIVND (reference sequence). The CDR3 has 13 residues. CDR3 in amino acids: CARPRVIIAEAFF. The DNA for the CDR3 is TGTGCCCGGCCCAGGGTTATCATCGCTGAAGCTTTCTTT.

A single count supports this clonotype. The J gene is TRBJ1-4, the V gene TRBV27; D call uncertain. The CDR3 totals 15 residues. Germline values: CDR1 MNHEY, CDR2 SMNVEV (reference sequence). V lost 5 bases, J lost 0 bases, and 10 bases lay in between. The CDR3 sequence is CASSLTQTTNEKLFF. The CDR3 nucleotides read TGTGCCAGCAGTCTTACACAAACAACTAATGAAAAACTGTTTTTT.

This clonotype was observed once. The rearrangement links TRBV19 to TRBJ2-1; 10 nucleotides align to TRBD2. The V gene's germline CDR1 is LNHDA and CDR2 SQIVND (reference sequence). The CDR3 consists of 15 residues. J lost 10 bases, V lost 2 bases, and 8 bases had no gene match. This CDR3 is CASSIISGGAGEQFF. The CDR3 region has the DNA TGTGCCAGTAGTATAATCAGCGGGGGGGCTGGCGAGCAGTTCTTC.

This clonotype was recorded many times. The chain combines TRBV29-1 with TRBJ2-1; D is perhaps TRBD2 (6 bases). From germline, CDR1 is SQVTM and CDR2 ANQGSEA. The CDR3 contains 14 residues. V was cut by 6 bases and J by 5 bases, with 17 bases left in between. The CDR3 nucleotides are TGCAGCGTAGCCCCTGTGCGGGGAGACAATGAGCAGTTCTTC. The encoded protein is CSVAPVRGDNEQFF.

This clonotype was counted between two and nine times. V usage is TRBV12-3 or TRBV12-4 and J usage is TRBJ1-1; a weak D match, TRBD1 (5 bases). This CDR3 contains 14 residues. Trimming cost V 3 bases and J 6 bases, with 14 bases left between them. CDR3 in DNA: TGTGCCAGCAGTTTCAGACGGAGGGGCCCTGAAGCTTTCTTT. Encoded protein: CASSFRRRGPEAFF.

This clonotype has just a few counts. V gene TRBV27 combines with J gene TRBJ1-6; TRBD1 matches 11 bases. CDR1 is MNHEY, CDR2 SMNVEV, per germline (reference sequence). J gave up 8 bases and V 3 bases, and 3 bases lay outside the gene matches. This CDR3 has 15 amino acids. CDR3 DNA sequence: TGTGCCAGCAGTTTGGACAGGGGGCAGGATTCACCCCTCCACTTT. Residues: CASSLDRGQDSPLHF.

The table lists this clonotype with a few counts. The rearrangement links TRBV6-5 to TRBJ1-6; maybe TRBD1 (5 bases). The length of the CDR3 is 17 residues. The ends were cut back, 0 bases at V and 10 bases at J, with 19 bases in the middle. Germline lookup yields CDR1 MNHEY and CDR2 SVGAGI. The CDR3 reads CASSYSMQGLGGSPLHF. The CDR3 DNA follows: TGTGCCAGCAGTTACTCTATGCAGGGACTAGGTGGATCACCCCTCCACTTT.

This clonotype was found a few times. The chain joins TRBV20-1 to TRBJ2-7, with a tentative D call TRBD2 (5 bases). Trimming removed 6 bases from V and 3 bases from J, with 9 bases in between. This CDR3 comprises 11 residues. Germline V gives CDR1 DFQATT, CDR2 SNEGSKA (reference sequence). CDR3 DNA sequence: TGCAGTGCGAGGGTGGGCTACGAGCAGTACTTC. Its translation is CSARVGYEQYF.

This clonotype was detected only a few times. The V gene is TRBV4-1, the J gene TRBJ2-3, with a tentative D call TRBD2 (6 bases). CDR1 and CDR2 (germline): MGHRA, YSYEKL. The CDR3 consists of 16 residues. Trimming took 3 bases from V and 2 from J, leaving 15 bases between them. CDR3 nucleotide sequence: TGCGCCAGCAGCCATGTGGGTCGGGGGACCACAGATACGCAGTATTTT. As protein: CASSHVGRGTTDTQYF.